These T cell receptor beta chains were read from a single sample in a study of early T cells in non-severe SARS-CoV-2 infection. One entry per CDR3 protein results from TCRdb running MiXCR on the 5' RACE reads. The sample contains tens of thousands of distinct CDR3 sequences, about 5.6% of which appear only once. The sequenced material came from whole blood. Every receptor here comes from an adult who was a healthcare worker with PCR-confirmed SARS-CoV-2 infection or an uninfected control (not recorded which). Each CDR3 is given with its conserved first and last residue. A D gene is named only where the DNA matches it firmly. The size field is filled for only some rows; it gives once, few, many or a size class.

d_call j_call v_call clone_size cdr3_aa cdr3_nt
TRBD2 TRBJ2-7 TRBV4-3 few CASSQEQGLGEQYF TGCGCCAGCAGCCAAGAACAGGGACTAGGTGAGCAGTACTTC
. TRBJ2-1 TRBV25-1 many CASSEGVEQFF TGTGCCAGCAGTGAAGGTGTAGAGCAGTTCTTC
. TRBJ1-2 TRBV30 many CAWSVRLGVEDYGYTF TGTGCCTGGAGTGTACGCCTCGGGGTAGAGGACTATGGCTACACCTTC
. TRBJ2-7 TRBV7-6 many CASSAPRDGSYEQYF TGTGCCAGCAGCGCACCCCGGGACGGATCCTACGAGCAGTACTTC
TRBD2 TRBJ2-3 TRBV10-3 many CAISSGGPSTDTQYF TGTGCCATCAGTTCGGGGGGGCCAAGCACAGATACGCAGTATTTT
TRBD2 TRBJ2-5 TRBV7-8 . CASSPLAGKETQYF TGTGCCAGCAGCCCCCTAGCGGGGAAAGAGACCCAGTACTTC
TRBD1 TRBJ2-7 TRBV6-1 many CASSVQGAREQYF TGTGCCAGCAGTGTACAGGGGGCGCGGGAGCAGTACTTC
. TRBJ1-3 TRBV7-2 many CASSLISGNTIYF TGTGCCAGCAGCTTAATATCTGGAAACACCATATATTTT
. TRBJ2-6 TRBV29-1 many CSVEEGRGKSSGANVLTF TGCAGCGTTGAAGAGGGAAGGGGTAAGAGCTCTGGGGCCAACGTCCTGACTTTC
TRBD1 TRBJ2-7 TRBV20-1 many CSATGTGTPEQYF TGCAGTGCTACCGGGACAGGGACGCCTGAGCAGTACTTC
. TRBJ1-5 TRBV6-5 many CASSYSMGPSNQPQHF TGTGCCAGCAGTTACTCGATGGGGCCGAGCAATCAGCCCCAGCATTTT
. TRBJ1-4 TRBV3-1 few CASSQEWGQGLFSYEKLFF TGTGCCAGCAGCCAAGAGTGGGGCCAGGGTTTGTTTTCTTATGAAAAACTGTTTTTT
. TRBJ1-2 TRBV5-4 many CASSLVGTTNYGYTF TGTGCCAGCAGCTTGGTAGGGACAACTAACTATGGCTACACCTTC
. TRBJ2-7 TRBV18 few CASSPPSGSHEQYF TGTGCCAGCTCACCACCGTCAGGGAGCCACGAGCAGTACTTC
TRBD2 TRBJ2-5 TRBV12-3/TRBV12-4 . CASSSSGRALETQYF TGTGCCAGCAGTTCTAGCGGGAGGGCCTTGGAGACCCAGTACTTC
. TRBJ1-6 TRBV30 many CAWSILGGQRDSPLHF TGTGCCTGGAGCATCCTGGGGGGACAACGGGATTCACCCCTCCACTTT
TRBD2 TRBJ2-1 TRBV5-6 many CASSWSLAGGYNEQFF TGTGCCAGCAGCTGGTCCCTAGCGGGGGGTTACAATGAGCAGTTCTTC
. TRBJ1-1 TRBV6-5 many CASSLGEGAVSGVNTEAFF TGTGCCAGCAGTTTGGGGGAGGGCGCGGTTAGCGGGGTGAACACTGAAGCTTTCTTT
TRBD2 TRBJ2-2 TRBV6-2/TRBV6-3 many CASSYPKRLAGGTTGELFF TGTGCCAGCAGTTACCCAAAGCGGCTAGCGGGAGGCACCACCGGGGAGCTGTTTTTT
TRBD1 TRBJ2-7 TRBV6-6 many CASSPRRGHYYEQYF TGTGCCAGCAGCCCTAGAAGGGGGCATTACTACGAGCAGTACTTC
. TRBJ2-1 TRBV5-6 few CASSLGQASYNEQFF TGTGCCAGCAGCTTGGGACAGGCTTCCTACAATGAGCAGTTCTTC